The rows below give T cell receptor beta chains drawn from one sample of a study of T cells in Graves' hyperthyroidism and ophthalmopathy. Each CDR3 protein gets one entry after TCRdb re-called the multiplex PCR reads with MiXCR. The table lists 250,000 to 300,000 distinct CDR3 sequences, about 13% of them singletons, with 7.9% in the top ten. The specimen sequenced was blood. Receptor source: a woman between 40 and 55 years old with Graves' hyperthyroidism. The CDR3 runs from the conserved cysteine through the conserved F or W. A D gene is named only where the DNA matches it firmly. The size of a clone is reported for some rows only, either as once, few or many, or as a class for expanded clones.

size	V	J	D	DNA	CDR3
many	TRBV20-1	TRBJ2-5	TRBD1	TGCAGTGCCCTAACCGGGACAGGCGGGGAGACCCAGTACTTC	CSALTGTGGETQYF
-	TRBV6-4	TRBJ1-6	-	TGTGCCAGCAGTATGGACGGGTTTAATTCACCCCTCCACTTT	CASSMDGFNSPLHF
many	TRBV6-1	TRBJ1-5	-	TGTGCCAGCAGGTTCCAGGAGTTGAGCAATCAGCCCCAGCATTTT	CASRFQELSNQPQHF
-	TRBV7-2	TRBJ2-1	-	TGTGCCAGCAGCTTACTAGGACAGCCGGGCAATGAGCAGTTCTTC	CASSLLGQPGNEQFF
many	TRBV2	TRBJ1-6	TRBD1	TGTGCCAGCAGTGAAGAGGGACAGCCTGTAGGTTCACCCCTCCACTTT	CASSEEGQPVGSPLHF
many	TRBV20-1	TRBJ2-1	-	TGCAGTGCTCCCCAGGGCCCAAGTCCCTACAATGAGCAGTTCTTC	CSAPQGPSPYNEQFF
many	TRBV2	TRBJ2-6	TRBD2	TGTGGGGGGGGAGGGGCCAACGTCCTGACTTTC	CGGGGANVLTF
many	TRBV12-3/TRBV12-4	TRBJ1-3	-	TGTGCCAGCAGTTTAGCGGGGTCCGGAAACACCATATATTTT	CASSLAGSGNTIYF
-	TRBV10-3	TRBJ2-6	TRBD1	TGTGCCATCAGGGGGGACAGGACCAACGTCCTGACTTTC	CAIRGDRTNVLTF
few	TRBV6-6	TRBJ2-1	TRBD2	TGTGCCAGCAGTTACTCGGGCGGGAGTGGGGGGTCCTACAATGAGCAGTTCTTC	CASSYSGGSGGSYNEQFF
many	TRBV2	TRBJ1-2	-	TGTGCCAGCAGTGAAGGGACTGGGAACTATGGCTACACCTTC	CASSEGTGNYGYTF
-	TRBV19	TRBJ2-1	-	TGTGCCAGTAGTATCGTGGGCCTAGCAATCAATGAGCAGTTCTTC	CASSIVGLAINEQFF
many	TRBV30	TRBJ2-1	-	TGTGCCTGGAGGAGAGCCATCGATGAGCAGTTCTTC	CAWRRAIDEQFF
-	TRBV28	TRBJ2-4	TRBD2	TGTGCCAGCAGTGCTAGGGGGACTAGCGAATTAAACATTCAGTACTTC	CASSARGTSELNIQYF
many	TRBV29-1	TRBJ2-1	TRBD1	TGCAGCGTTGTTGGGGGGACAGGGGCGGATGAGCAGTTCTTC	CSVVGGTGADEQFF
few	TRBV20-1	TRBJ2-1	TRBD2	TGCAGTGCTGGACTAGCGGGAGGTTCCTACAATGAGCAGTTCTTC	CSAGLAGGSYNEQFF
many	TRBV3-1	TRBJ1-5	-	TGTGCCAGCAGCCAAGATGTGGGTCAGCCCCAGCATTTT	CASSQDVGQPQHF
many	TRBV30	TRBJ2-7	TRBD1	TGTGCCTGGGCCGGGACAGTAGGATACGAGCAGTACTTC	CAWAGTVGYEQYF
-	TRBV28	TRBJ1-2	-	TGTGCCAGCAGTTTGAGAGTGCAGTATGGCTACACCTTC	CASSLRVQYGYTF
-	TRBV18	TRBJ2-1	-	TGTGCCAGCTCACTCGTCCCCGGGTCCACTAAAGAGCAGTTCTTC	CASSLVPGSTKEQFF
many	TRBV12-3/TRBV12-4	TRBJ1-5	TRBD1	TGTGCCAGCAGTTTAGGGCAGGGGGCAACGATCCAGCATTTT	CASSLGQGATIQHF
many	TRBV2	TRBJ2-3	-	TGTGCCAGCGATGGGACCTCCATTACGCAGTATTTT	CASDGTSITQYF
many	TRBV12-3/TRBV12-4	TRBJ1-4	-	TGTGCCAGCAGTTTAAGGTTGGGTGCCGGTAATGAAAAACTGTTTTTT	CASSLRLGAGNEKLFF
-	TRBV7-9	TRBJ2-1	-	TGTGCCAGCAGCTTCGAGAATGAGCAGTTCTTC	CASSFENEQFF
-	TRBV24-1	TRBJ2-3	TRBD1	TGTGCCACCGGGACAGGGGGGAATACGCAGTATTTT	CATGTGGNTQYF
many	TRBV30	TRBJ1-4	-	TGTGCCTGGAGCCGCCAGACGGGTGAAAAACTGTTTTTT	CAWSRQTGEKLFF
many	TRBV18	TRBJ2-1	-	TGTGCCAGCTCACCATTGGGGTTTGAGTCCAATGAGCAGTTCTTC	CASSPLGFESNEQFF
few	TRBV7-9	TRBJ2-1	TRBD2	TGTGCCAGCAGCGACGACGGGACTAGCGGGAGAGGGGTCTGTGAGCAGTTCTTC	CASSDDGTSGRGVCEQFF
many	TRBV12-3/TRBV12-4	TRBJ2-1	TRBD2	TGTGCCAGCAGAACCGGGACTAGCGGGATTTTCTACAATGAGCAGTTCTTC	CASRTGTSGIFYNEQFF